Included here is one T cell receptor beta chain sequence, with context. Which antigen it targets is not known. Base quality data are lacking; no much larger clone is found one base away. The data belong to a study of T-cell reconstitution after alpha-beta-depleted transplantation in children (dated by TCRdb to 2015 to 2016). For context, the study as a whole: Using TCR repertoire profiling, the study quantitatively followed how T-cell immune reconstitution unfolded in children after TCRalphabeta/CD19-depleted allogeneic hematopoietic cell transplantation.

Library construction relied on PCR. The sequencing machine was an Illumina HiSeq 2500. TCR library preparation used molecular barcoding, with unique molecular identifiers applied to normalize quantification of the TCRbeta repertoire. The public sequencing data were trimmed at Q25 with fastp and processed into clonotypes with MiXCR by TCRdb, which kept only in-frame beta chains. A single entry per CDR3 protein holds the most common genes and DNA from its merged rows. Counted in this sample were about 480,000 distinct CDR3 sequences; 9.5% to 15% of them appeared once. The ten largest clones take up around 5.8% of the sample. The germline V gene sets CDR1 to SGHTA and CDR2 to FQGNSA. The CDR3 holds 15 amino acids from the cysteine to the phenylalanine. The read is trimmed to its CDR3 DNA, 45 bases read in frame from base 1. Deletion took 6 bases off V and 0 bases off J, with a span of 13 bases between the germline ends.

The source of this sequence is a human donor who donated a stem cell graft to a child with combined immunodeficiency. This specimen consisted of PBMCs from the stem cell graft donor, obtained from the stem cell graft. The chain is made from TRBV7-2 and TRBJ2-3; the D gene is perhaps TRBD2, on 5 matching bases. The sequenced DNA: TGTGCCAGCAGTCCCTGGGAGTCTAGCACAGATACGCAGTATTTT. The translation is CASSPWESSTDTQYF.